A selection of T cell receptor beta chains follows, all from one sample in a study of preoperative IRX-2 immunotherapy in early breast cancer. Sequencing used immunoSEQ multiplex PCR; TCRdb keeps in-frame clones, though not all of them. The profile shows approximately 26,000 clones, around 74% of them singletons. Material: lymph node tissue, obtained after IRX-2 immunotherapy. These receptors came from a human donor with breast cancer. CDR3s include the opening cysteine and the closing phenylalanine or tryptophan. A D gene is named only where the DNA matches it firmly. Size is omitted from some rows. Given values are once, few, many or a class for expanded clones.

j_gene: TRBJ2-7; v_gene: TRBV15; d_gene: TRBD2; abundance: -; CDR3aa: CATSRGGLAAYEQYF; CDR3nt: TGTGCCACCAGCAGAGGGGGACTAGCGGCCTACGAGCAGTACTTC
j_gene: TRBJ2-4; v_gene: TRBV6-8; d_gene: -; abundance: -; CDR3aa: CASSGQAYSTKNIQYF; CDR3nt: TGTGCCAGCAGTGGGCAGGCGTACTCAACCAAAAACATTCAGTACTTC
j_gene: TRBJ1-1; v_gene: TRBV12-5; d_gene: -; abundance: -; CDR3aa: CASGLAQKDNYEGTTEAFF; CDR3nt: TGTGCTAGTGGTTTGGCTCAGAAGGACAACTATGAGGGGACCACTGAAGCTTTCTTT
j_gene: TRBJ2-5; v_gene: TRBV11-3; d_gene: TRBD2; abundance: -; CDR3aa: CASSPPSGTQETQYF; CDR3nt: TGTGCCAGCAGCCCCCCTAGCGGAACCCAAGAGACCCAGTACTTC
j_gene: TRBJ1-3; v_gene: TRBV11-3; d_gene: TRBD1; abundance: few; CDR3aa: CASSWGTGMENTIYF; CDR3nt: TGTGCCAGCAGCTGGGGGACAGGGATGGAAAACACCATATATTTT
j_gene: TRBJ2-7; v_gene: TRBV1; d_gene: -; abundance: -; CDR3aa: CASSQGTGGTYEQYF; CDR3nt: TGCGCCAGCAGCCAAGGTACAGGGGGTACCTACGAGCAGTACTTC
j_gene: TRBJ1-2; v_gene: TRBV28; d_gene: TRBD1; abundance: -; CDR3aa: CASSFRGQGKGYTF; CDR3nt: TGTGCCAGCAGTTTTCGAGGACAGGGTAAAGGCTACACCTTC
j_gene: TRBJ1-2; v_gene: TRBV6-8; d_gene: -; abundance: few; CDR3aa: CASSYSDYGYTF; CDR3nt: TGTGCCAGCAGTTACTCAGACTATGGCTACACCTTC
j_gene: TRBJ2-7; v_gene: TRBV2; d_gene: -; abundance: -; CDR3aa: CASSEAGDEQYF; CDR3nt: TGTGCCAGCAGTGAAGCAGGCGACGAGCAGTACTTC
j_gene: TRBJ2-5; v_gene: TRBV5-1; d_gene: TRBD2; abundance: -; CDR3aa: CASSLVPPGLAGGGETQYF; CDR3nt: TGCGCCAGCAGCTTGGTCCCTCCGGGACTAGCGGGAGGAGGAGAGACCCAGTACTTC
j_gene: TRBJ1-2; v_gene: TRBV19; d_gene: -; abundance: -; CDR3aa: CASRNSGTGYGYTF; CDR3nt: TGTGCCAGTAGGAACTCAGGGACTGGCTATGGCTACACCTTC
j_gene: TRBJ1-3; v_gene: TRBV6-8; d_gene: TRBD1; abundance: -; CDR3aa: CARRQGVNTIYF; CDR3nt: TGTGCCCGCAGGCAGGGGGTGAACACCATATATTTT
j_gene: TRBJ1-5; v_gene: TRBV11-3; d_gene: -; abundance: -; CDR3aa: CASSSGGRLNSNQPQHF; CDR3nt: TGTGCCAGCAGCTCCGGGGGGAGACTAAATAGCAATCAGCCCCAGCATTTT
j_gene: TRBJ1-3; v_gene: TRBV29-1; d_gene: -; abundance: few; CDR3aa: CSVEGGSGNTIYF; CDR3nt: TGCAGCGTTGAGGGGGGCTCTGGAAACACCATATATTTT
j_gene: TRBJ1-5; v_gene: TRBV28; d_gene: -; abundance: few; CDR3aa: CASTPGISLNQPQHF; CDR3nt: TGTGCCAGCACCCCTGGAATCTCCCTCAATCAGCCCCAGCATTTT
j_gene: TRBJ2-7; v_gene: TRBV7-6; d_gene: -; abundance: -; CDR3aa: CASSYRGASYEQYF; CDR3nt: TGTGCCAGCAGCTACCGGGGGGCGTCCTACGAGCAGTACTTC
j_gene: TRBJ2-3; v_gene: TRBV7-7; d_gene: -; abundance: -; CDR3aa: CASSLRRRTDTQYF; CDR3nt: TGTGCCAGCAGCTTGAGGCGTAGGACAGATACGCAGTATTTT
j_gene: TRBJ1-3; v_gene: TRBV19; d_gene: -; abundance: -; CDR3aa: CASSAGGSGNTIYF; CDR3nt: TGTGCCAGTAGTGCTGGGGGATCTGGAAACACCATATATTTT
j_gene: TRBJ2-7; v_gene: TRBV6-8; d_gene: TRBD1; abundance: few; CDR3aa: CASRMDRGRYEQYF; CDR3nt: TGTGCCAGCAGAATGGACAGGGGGCGGTACGAGCAGTACTTC
j_gene: TRBJ2-4; v_gene: TRBV6-8; d_gene: -; abundance: -; CDR3aa: CASTPLQASAKNIQYF; CDR3nt: TGTGCCAGCACCCCCCTGCAGGCGTCGGCCAAAAACATTCAGTACTTC
j_gene: TRBJ1-1; v_gene: TRBV19; d_gene: -; abundance: -; CDR3aa: CASTTLGGNTEAFF; CDR3nt: TGTGCCAGTACCACCCTGGGGGGAAACACTGAAGCTTTCTTT
j_gene: TRBJ1-4; v_gene: TRBV6-8; d_gene: -; abundance: few; CDR3aa: CASSYHSGISVEKLFF; CDR3nt: TGTGCCAGCAGTTACCATTCAGGGATTTCGGTTGAAAAACTGTTTTTT
j_gene: TRBJ1-2; v_gene: TRBV15; d_gene: TRBD1; abundance: -; CDR3aa: CATSREGNQGAGGYTF; CDR3nt: TGTGCCACCAGCAGAGAAGGGAACCAGGGGGCGGGAGGCTACACCTTC
j_gene: TRBJ2-2; v_gene: TRBV14; d_gene: TRBD2; abundance: -; CDR3aa: CASSRISGANTGELFF; CDR3nt: TGTGCCAGCAGCCGGATTAGCGGGGCGAACACCGGGGAGCTGTTTTTT
j_gene: TRBJ1-3; v_gene: TRBV5-1; d_gene: -; abundance: -; CDR3aa: CASMQAGGSGNTIYF; CDR3nt: TGCGCCAGCATGCAGGCTGGGGGATCTGGAAACACCATATATTTT
j_gene: TRBJ2-1; v_gene: TRBV6-8; d_gene: -; abundance: -; CDR3aa: CASSYSLANEQFF; CDR3nt: TGTGCCAGCAGTTACTCGCTAGCTAATGAGCAGTTCTTC
j_gene: TRBJ2-5; v_gene: TRBV6-8; d_gene: TRBD2; abundance: few; CDR3aa: CASSYSRGRARETQYF; CDR3nt: TGTGCCAGCAGTTACTCGCGCGGGAGGGCCCGAGAGACCCAGTACTTC
j_gene: TRBJ2-1; v_gene: TRBV19; d_gene: -; abundance: -; CDR3aa: CASMEVSRDNEQFF; CDR3nt: TGTGCCAGTATGGAGGTGAGCAGAGACAATGAGCAGTTCTTC
j_gene: TRBJ2-7; v_gene: TRBV7-6; d_gene: -; abundance: -; CDR3aa: CASSFRPGSPREQYF; CDR3nt: TGTGCCAGCAGCTTCCGGCCAGGGAGCCCGCGCGAGCAGTACTTC
j_gene: TRBJ2-5; v_gene: TRBV28; d_gene: TRBD1; abundance: -; CDR3aa: CASSRQGETQYF; CDR3nt: TGTGCCAGCAGTCGACAGGGGGAGACCCAGTACTTC
j_gene: TRBJ1-5; v_gene: TRBV11-3; d_gene: TRBD1; abundance: medium-sized; CDR3aa: CASSEGQYNQPQHF; CDR3nt: TGTGCCAGCAGCGAGGGACAGTATAATCAGCCCCAGCATTTT
j_gene: TRBJ1-2; v_gene: TRBV22-1; d_gene: -; abundance: -; CDR3aa: CASSLDSGYGYTF; CDR3nt: TGTGCCAGCAGTTTGGATTCAGGCTATGGCTACACCTTC
j_gene: TRBJ1-1; v_gene: TRBV6-8; d_gene: -; abundance: few; CDR3aa: CASTTTTTGGDTEAFF; CDR3nt: TGTGCCAGCACCACAACGACGACAGGCGGGGACACTGAAGCTTTCTTT
j_gene: TRBJ2-3; v_gene: TRBV19; d_gene: -; abundance: -; CDR3aa: CASRSGTDTDTQYF; CDR3nt: TGTGCCAGTAGGTCCGGGACTGACACAGATACGCAGTATTTT
j_gene: TRBJ2-2; v_gene: TRBV19; d_gene: TRBD2; abundance: -; CDR3aa: CASSIGLAGDVGELFF; CDR3nt: TGTGCCAGTAGTATAGGACTAGCGGGAGATGTCGGGGAGCTGTTTTTT
j_gene: TRBJ2-7; v_gene: TRBV29-1; d_gene: TRBD1; abundance: few; CDR3aa: CSVDVTGGHEQYF; CDR3nt: TGCAGCGTTGACGTTACAGGGGGCCACGAGCAGTACTTC
j_gene: TRBJ1-5; v_gene: TRBV29-1; d_gene: -; abundance: -; CDR3aa: CSVKFAAGTSNQPQHF; CDR3nt: TGCAGCGTAAAATTCGCAGCAGGGACGAGCAATCAGCCCCAGCATTTT
j_gene: TRBJ1-5; v_gene: TRBV11-3; d_gene: -; abundance: -; CDR3aa: CASELGGRTNQPQHF; CDR3nt: TGTGCCAGCGAGTTAGGTGGACGAACCAATCAGCCCCAGCATTTT
j_gene: TRBJ2-2; v_gene: TRBV5-1; d_gene: TRBD2; abundance: -; CDR3aa: CASSLGTSGFTGELFF; CDR3nt: TGCGCCAGCAGCTTGGGGACTAGCGGCTTCACCGGGGAGCTGTTTTTT
j_gene: TRBJ2-1; v_gene: TRBV7-6; d_gene: -; abundance: -; CDR3aa: CASSLDVGQQYNEQFF; CDR3nt: TGTGCTAGCAGCTTAGACGTTGGACAACAGTACAATGAGCAGTTCTTC
j_gene: TRBJ1-5; v_gene: TRBV7-4; d_gene: TRBD1; abundance: -; CDR3aa: CASSLSGTGGFDQPQHF; CDR3nt: TGTGCCAGCAGCTTAAGTGGGACAGGGGGTTTCGATCAGCCCCAGCATTTT
j_gene: TRBJ1-1; v_gene: TRBV27; d_gene: -; abundance: -; CDR3aa: CASSPSPPAENTEAFF; CDR3nt: TGTGCCAGCAGTCCTTCCCCTCCAGCCGAGAACACTGAAGCTTTCTTT
j_gene: TRBJ2-5; v_gene: TRBV7-2; d_gene: -; abundance: -; CDR3aa: CASSLVLGETQYF; CDR3nt: TGTGCCAGCAGCTTAGTTCTAGGAGAGACCCAGTACTTC
j_gene: TRBJ2-3; v_gene: TRBV7-6; d_gene: TRBD2; abundance: -; CDR3aa: CASSVSGRAGDTQYF; CDR3nt: TGTGCCAGCAGCGTTAGCGGGAGGGCCGGTGATACGCAGTATTTT